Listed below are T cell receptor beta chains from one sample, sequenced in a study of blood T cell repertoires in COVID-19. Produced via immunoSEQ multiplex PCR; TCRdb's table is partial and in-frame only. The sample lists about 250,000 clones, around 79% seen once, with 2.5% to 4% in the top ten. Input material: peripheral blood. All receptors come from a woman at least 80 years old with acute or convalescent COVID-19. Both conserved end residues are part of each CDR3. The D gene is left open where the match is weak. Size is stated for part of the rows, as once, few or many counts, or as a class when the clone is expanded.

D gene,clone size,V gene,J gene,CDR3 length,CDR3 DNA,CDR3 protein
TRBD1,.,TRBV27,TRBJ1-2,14,TGTGCCAGCGGCGGACAGGCGACTAACTATGGCTACACCTTC,CASGGQATNYGYTF
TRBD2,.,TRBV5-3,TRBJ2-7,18,TGTGCCAGAAGCTTGGCCGGGACTAGCGGGAGGGCCGGTTACGAGCAGTACTTC,CARSLAGTSGRAGYEQYF
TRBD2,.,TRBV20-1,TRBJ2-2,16,TGCAGTGCTAGTGGGGGGGGACTAGCCAACACCGGGGAGCTGTTTTTT,CSASGGGLANTGELFF
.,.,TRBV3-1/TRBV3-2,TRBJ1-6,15,TGTGCCAGCAGCCAAGAGTTCCAGCCTAGTTCACCCCTCCACTTT,CASSQEFQPSSPLHF
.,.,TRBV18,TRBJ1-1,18,TGTGCCAGCTCACCACCGCCGGGTAGGGGGGGGGTGAACACTGAAGCTTTCTTT,CASSPPPGRGGVNTEAFF
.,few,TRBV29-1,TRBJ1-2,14,TGCAGCGTCCGCGGACGGGAACTAAACTATGGCTACACCTTC,CSVRGRELNYGYTF
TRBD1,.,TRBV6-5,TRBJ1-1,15,TGTGCCAGCTGGGACATGGGACAGGGGGACACTGAAGCTTTCTTT,CASWDMGQGDTEAFF
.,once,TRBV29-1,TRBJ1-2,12,TGCAGCGTCTTGGGGCCTGGCGGTGGCTACACCTTC,CSVLGPGGGYTF
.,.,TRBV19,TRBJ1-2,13,TGTGCCAGTAGCACACAGGGCCGCTATGGCTACACCTTC,CASSTQGRYGYTF
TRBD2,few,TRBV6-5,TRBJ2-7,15,TGTGCCAGCACACGGGGACTAGCGGGGGACTACGAGCAGTACTTC,CASTRGLAGDYEQYF
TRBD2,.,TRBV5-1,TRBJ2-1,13,TGCGCCAGCAGCTTGAGGACTAGAGATGAGCAGTTCTTC,CASSLRTRDEQFF